This TCR beta chain was captured by sequencing in a study of graft-versus-host responses after intestinal transplantation. Study information: Recipients had multivisceral, liver-intestinal, or isolated intestinal transplants.

The study, taken as a whole, reports: Recipient marrow showed GvH clones, some seen first in ileum or blood.

Responder CD3+CD4+ and CD3+CD8+ cells that were proliferating and CFSE-low were sorted after the reaction. V was trimmed by 3 bases and J by 7 bases, leaving 15 bases between them. The CDR3 extends over 14 amino acids. Germline assignment: CDR1 SGHTA and CDR2 FQGNSA. Here immunoSEQ multiplex PCR was the method, and the copy in TCRdb shows in-frame clones only, minus some. The table has 5,500 to 8,500 clones, over 25% seen once; the top ten hold about 5%. V is TRBV7-2 and J is TRBJ2-5; tentatively, D is TRBD1 or TRBD2 (6 bases each). Sequencing used alloreactive CD4+ T cells from a mixed lymphocyte reaction culture, obtained before intestinal transplant. Noted subset: CFSE-low proliferating T cells sorted from roughly 6-day pre-transplant mixed lymphocyte reaction (GvH or HvG direction). This sequence originates from a human patient who received an intestinal transplant. The CDR3 loop is CASSLWSGGGTQYF. The CDR3 region has the DNA TGTGCCAGCAGCTTGTGGTCCGGGGGCGGGACCCAGTACTTC.